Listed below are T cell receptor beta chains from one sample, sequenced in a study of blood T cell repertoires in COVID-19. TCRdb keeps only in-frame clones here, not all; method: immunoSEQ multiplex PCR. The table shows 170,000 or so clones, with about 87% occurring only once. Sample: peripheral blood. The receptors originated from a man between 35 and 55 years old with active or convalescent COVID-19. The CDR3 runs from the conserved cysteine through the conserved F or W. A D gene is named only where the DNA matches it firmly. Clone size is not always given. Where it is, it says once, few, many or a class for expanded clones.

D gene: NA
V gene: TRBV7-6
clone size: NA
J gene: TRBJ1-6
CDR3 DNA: TGTGCCAGCAGTTCTTCTCGGGACTATAATTCACCCCTCCACTTT
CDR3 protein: CASSSSRDYNSPLHF

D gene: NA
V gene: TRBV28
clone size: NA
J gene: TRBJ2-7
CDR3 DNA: TGTGCCAGCAGCCGGCAGGGCTACGAGCAGTACTTC
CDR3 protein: CASSRQGYEQYF

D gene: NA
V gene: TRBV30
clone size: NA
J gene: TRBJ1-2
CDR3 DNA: TGTGCCTGGAGCCCGACTGGAAACTATGGCTACACCTTC
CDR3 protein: CAWSPTGNYGYTF

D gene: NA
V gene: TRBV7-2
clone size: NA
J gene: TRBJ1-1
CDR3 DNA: TGTGCCAGCAGCTTAACACGGGTTGGTGAAGCTTTCTTT
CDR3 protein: CASSLTRVGEAFF

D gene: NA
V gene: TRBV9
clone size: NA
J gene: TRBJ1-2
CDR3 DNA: TGTGCCAGCAGCGTAGGATTGGGGCGCGACTATGGCTACACCTTC
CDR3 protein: CASSVGLGRDYGYTF

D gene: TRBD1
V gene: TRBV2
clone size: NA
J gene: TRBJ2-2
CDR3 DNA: TGTGCCAGCAGGGGGACAGGAAGGACCGGGGAGCTGTTTTTT
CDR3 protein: CASRGTGRTGELFF

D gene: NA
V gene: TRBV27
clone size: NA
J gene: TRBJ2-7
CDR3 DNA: TGTGCCAGCATTCCCCACAATTCCTACGAGCAGTACTTC
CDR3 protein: CASIPHNSYEQYF

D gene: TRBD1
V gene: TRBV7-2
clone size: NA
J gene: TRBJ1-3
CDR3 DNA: TGTGCCAGCAGCCCAACAGGGGGCGGGCACACCATATATTTT
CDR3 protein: CASSPTGGGHTIYF

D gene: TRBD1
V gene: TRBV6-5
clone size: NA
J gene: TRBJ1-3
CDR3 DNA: TGTGCCAGCAGTTGGGGACAGCCCAGTGGTGGAAACACCATATATTTT
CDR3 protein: CASSWGQPSGGNTIYF

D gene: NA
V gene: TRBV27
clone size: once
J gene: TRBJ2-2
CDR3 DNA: TGTGCCAGCAGTTTATCCGGGGCCGGGGAGCTGTTTTTT
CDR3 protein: CASSLSGAGELFF

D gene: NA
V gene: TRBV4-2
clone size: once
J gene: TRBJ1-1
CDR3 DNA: TGTGCCAGCAGCCAAGAGGGGCAGGGAAACACTGAAGCTTTCTTT
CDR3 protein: CASSQEGQGNTEAFF

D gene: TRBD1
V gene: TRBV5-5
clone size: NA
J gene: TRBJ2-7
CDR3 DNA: TGTGCCAGCAGCCCGTCGACAGGGGACGGTAACGAGCAGTACTTC
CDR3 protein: CASSPSTGDGNEQYF

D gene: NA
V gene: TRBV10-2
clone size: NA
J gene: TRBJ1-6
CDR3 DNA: TGCGCCAGCAGTGACCCGGACAGATCTTCACCCCTCCACTTT
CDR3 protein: CASSDPDRSSPLHF

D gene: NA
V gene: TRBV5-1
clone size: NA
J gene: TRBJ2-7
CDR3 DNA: TGCGCCAGCAGCTTGCCGGGAACTCGCGAGCAGTACTTC
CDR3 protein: CASSLPGTREQYF

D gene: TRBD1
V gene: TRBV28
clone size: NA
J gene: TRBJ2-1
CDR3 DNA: TGTGCCAGCGGTGTACAGGGGTACAATGAGCAGTTCTTC
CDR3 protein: CASGVQGYNEQFF

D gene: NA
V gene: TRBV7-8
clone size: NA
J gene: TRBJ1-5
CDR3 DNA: TGTGCCAGCAGCTTGTTCAACATCACTCAGCCCCAGCATTTT
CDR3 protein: CASSLFNITQPQHF

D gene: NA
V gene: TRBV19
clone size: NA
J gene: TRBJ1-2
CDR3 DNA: TGTGCCAGTAGTATTCAGGGCGGAGCTAACTATGGCTACACCTTC
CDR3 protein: CASSIQGGANYGYTF

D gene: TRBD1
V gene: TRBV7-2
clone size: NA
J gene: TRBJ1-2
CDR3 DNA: TGTGCCAGCAGGCTGGGACAGGGGGGATATGGCTACACCTTC
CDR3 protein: CASRLGQGGYGYTF

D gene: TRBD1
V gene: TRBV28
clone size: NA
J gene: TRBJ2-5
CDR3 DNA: TGTGCCAGCAGTTTGCCGTCCACAGGGGCGAGAGGAGAGACCCAGTACTTC
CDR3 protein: CASSLPSTGARGETQYF

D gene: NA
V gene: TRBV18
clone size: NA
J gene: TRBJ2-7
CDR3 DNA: TGTGCCAGCTCACCGCTGTTGGAGAGCTCCTACGAGCAGTACTTC
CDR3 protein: CASSPLLESSYEQYF

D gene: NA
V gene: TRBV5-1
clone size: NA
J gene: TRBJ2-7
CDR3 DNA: TGCGCCAGCAGCTTGGTACCGGGGAGCGACGAGCAGTACTTC
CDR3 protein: CASSLVPGSDEQYF

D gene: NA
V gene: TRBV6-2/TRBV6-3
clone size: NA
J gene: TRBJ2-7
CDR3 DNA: TGTGCCAGCAGTTCGATGACAGATACCTACGAGCAGTACTTC
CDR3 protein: CASSSMTDTYEQYF

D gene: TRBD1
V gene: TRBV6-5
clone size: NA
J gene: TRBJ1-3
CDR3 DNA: TGTGCCAGCAGTTTAAGGGGGCGCAACACCATATATTTT
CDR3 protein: CASSLRGRNTIYF

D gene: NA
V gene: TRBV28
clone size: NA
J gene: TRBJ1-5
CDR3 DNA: TGTGCCATCCCCGACGGCCGCTCAGGTCAGCCCCAGCATTTT
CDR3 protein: CAIPDGRSGQPQHF

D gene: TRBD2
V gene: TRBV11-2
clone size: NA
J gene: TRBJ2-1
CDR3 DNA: TGTGCCAGCAGCTCGCGGGGGGGCCGCGGGAATGAGCAGTTCTTC
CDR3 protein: CASSSRGGRGNEQFF

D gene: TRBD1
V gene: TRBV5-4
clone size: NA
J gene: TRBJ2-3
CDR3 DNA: TGTGCCAGCCGACCCGAACCCGGGACAGGTATGACAGATACGCAGTATTTT
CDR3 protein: CASRPEPGTGMTDTQYF

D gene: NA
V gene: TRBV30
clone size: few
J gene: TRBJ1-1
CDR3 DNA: TGTGGCTGCGGGGTAAACACTGAAGCTTTCTTT
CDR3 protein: CGCGVNTEAFF

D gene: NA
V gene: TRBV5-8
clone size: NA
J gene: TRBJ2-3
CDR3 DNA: TGTGCCAGCAGCTTGACGGGAGGGGGCACGCAGTATTTT
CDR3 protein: CASSLTGGGTQYF

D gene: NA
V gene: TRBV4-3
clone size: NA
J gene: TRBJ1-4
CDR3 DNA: TGCGCCAGCAGCCAAGACGGTAATGAGGTCCCATCCCCAAAACTGTTTTTT
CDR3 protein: CASSQDGNEVPSPKLFF

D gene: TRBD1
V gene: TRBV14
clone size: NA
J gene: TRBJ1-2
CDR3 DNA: TGTGCCAGCAGCCAACTACGGACAGGGGGCTATGGCTACACCTTC
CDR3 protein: CASSQLRTGGYGYTF

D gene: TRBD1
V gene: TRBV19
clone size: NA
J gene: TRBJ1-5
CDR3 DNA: TGTGCCAGTAGTCATTACGGGACAGTCAATCAGCCCCAGCATTTT
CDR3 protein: CASSHYGTVNQPQHF

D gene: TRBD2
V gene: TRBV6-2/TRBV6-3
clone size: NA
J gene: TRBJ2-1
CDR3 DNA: TGTGCCAGCAGCTTGACTAGCGGCCATTACAATGAGCAGTTCTTC
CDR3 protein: CASSLTSGHYNEQFF

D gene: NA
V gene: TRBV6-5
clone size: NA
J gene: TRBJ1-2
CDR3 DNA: TGTGCCAGCAGTCCGACACCAACTAACTATGGCTACACCTTC
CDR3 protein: CASSPTPTNYGYTF

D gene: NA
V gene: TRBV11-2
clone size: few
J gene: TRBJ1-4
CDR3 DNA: TGTGCCAGCAGCTTACGGGTCACATATAATGAAAAACTGTTTTTT
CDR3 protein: CASSLRVTYNEKLFF

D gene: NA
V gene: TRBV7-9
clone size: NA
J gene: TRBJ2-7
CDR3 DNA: TGTGCCAGCAGCTTTGGAGTTCAACACTACGAGCAGTACTTC
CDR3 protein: CASSFGVQHYEQYF

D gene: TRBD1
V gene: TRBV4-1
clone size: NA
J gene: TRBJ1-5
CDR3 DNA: TGCGCCAGCAGCCTCGGGACAGAGGATCAGCCCCAGCATTTT
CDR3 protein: CASSLGTEDQPQHF

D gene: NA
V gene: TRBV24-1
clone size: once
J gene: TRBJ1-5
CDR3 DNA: TGTGCCACCAGTGACACTAGGACGGCTAATAGCAATCAGCCCCAGCATTTT
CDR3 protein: CATSDTRTANSNQPQHF

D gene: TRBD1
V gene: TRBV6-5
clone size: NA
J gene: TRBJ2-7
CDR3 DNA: TGTGCCAGCAGTTATAGACAGGGGAGTTCTTGGGAGCAGTACTTC
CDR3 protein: CASSYRQGSSWEQYF

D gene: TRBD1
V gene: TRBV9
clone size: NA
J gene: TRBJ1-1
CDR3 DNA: TGTGCCAGCAGCGTAGGTCAGGGGGAAATGAACACTGAAGCTTTCTTT
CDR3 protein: CASSVGQGEMNTEAFF

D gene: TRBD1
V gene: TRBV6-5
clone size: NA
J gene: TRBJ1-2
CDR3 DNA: TGTGCCAGCAGTTTCGGGACAGGGGCTAATGGCTACACCTTC
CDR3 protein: CASSFGTGANGYTF

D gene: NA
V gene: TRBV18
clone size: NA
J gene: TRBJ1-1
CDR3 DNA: TGTGCCAGCTCACCTGGCAGGGAAAGCACTGAAGCTTTCTTT
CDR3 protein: CASSPGRESTEAFF

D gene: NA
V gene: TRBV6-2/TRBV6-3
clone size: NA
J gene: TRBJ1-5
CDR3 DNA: TGTGCCAGCAGTTACTCGAGAGGTAATCAGCCCCAGCATTTT
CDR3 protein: CASSYSRGNQPQHF

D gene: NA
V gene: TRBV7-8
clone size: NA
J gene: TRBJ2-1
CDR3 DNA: TGTGCCAGCAGCCGCAGGGCCCCTTTAGTCAATGAGCAGTTCTTC
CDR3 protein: CASSRRAPLVNEQFF

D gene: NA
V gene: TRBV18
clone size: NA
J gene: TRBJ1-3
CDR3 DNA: TGTGCCAGCTCGGGTGACAGAAACACCATATATTTT
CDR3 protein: CASSGDRNTIYF

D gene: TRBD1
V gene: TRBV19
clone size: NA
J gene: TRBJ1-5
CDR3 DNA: TGTGCCAGTAGATGGGACAGGGTGGGCAATCAGCCCCAGCATTTT
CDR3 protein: CASRWDRVGNQPQHF

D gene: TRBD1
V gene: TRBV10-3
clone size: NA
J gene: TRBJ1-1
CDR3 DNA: TGTGCCATCGGGGGGGGGACAGGGATGACTGAAGCTTTCTTT
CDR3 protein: CAIGGGTGMTEAFF

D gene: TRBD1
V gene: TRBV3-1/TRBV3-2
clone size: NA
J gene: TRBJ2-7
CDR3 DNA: TGTGCCAGCAGCCAAGATCTTAGGGGACAGGGGCACGTCGACGAGCAGTACTTC
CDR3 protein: CASSQDLRGQGHVDEQYF

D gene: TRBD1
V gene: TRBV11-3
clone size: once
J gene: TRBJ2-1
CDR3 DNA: TGTGCCAGCAGCTTAGGAGGGACAGGGGCGATCTTC
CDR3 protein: CASSLGGTGAIF

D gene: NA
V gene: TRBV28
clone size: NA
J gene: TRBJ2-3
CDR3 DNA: TGTGCCAGCAGTTCAGGGGTGAACACAGATACGCAGTATTTT
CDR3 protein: CASSSGVNTDTQYF

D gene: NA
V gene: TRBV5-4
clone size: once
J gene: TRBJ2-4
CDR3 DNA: TGTGCCAGCAGCTTGCAGGTGAAAGAAAACATTCAGTACTTC
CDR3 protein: CASSLQVKENIQYF

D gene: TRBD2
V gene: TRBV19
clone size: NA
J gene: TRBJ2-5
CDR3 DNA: TGTGCCAGAAGGGGACTAGCGGGACAAGAGACCCAGTACTTC
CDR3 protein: CARRGLAGQETQYF

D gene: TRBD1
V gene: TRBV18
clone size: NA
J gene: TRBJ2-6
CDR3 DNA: TGTGCCAGCTCACCTACAGGGGGTGTTCCTGGGGCCAACGTCCTGACTTTC
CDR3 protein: CASSPTGGVPGANVLTF

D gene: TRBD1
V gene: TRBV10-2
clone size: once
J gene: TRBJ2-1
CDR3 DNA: TGCGCCAGCAGAGACCGGGACAGGGCGTACAATGAGCAGTTCTTC
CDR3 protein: CASRDRDRAYNEQFF

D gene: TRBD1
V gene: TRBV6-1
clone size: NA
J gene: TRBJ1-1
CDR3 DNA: TGTGCCAGCAGTGATGGAGGACAGGGTGGGGCTTTCTTT
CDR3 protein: CASSDGGQGGAFF

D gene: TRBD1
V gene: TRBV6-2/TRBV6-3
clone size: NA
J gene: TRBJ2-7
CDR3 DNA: TGTGCCAGCAGTTTTAGGGGGCAAGAGCAGTACTTC
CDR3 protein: CASSFRGQEQYF